A selection of T cell receptor beta chains follows, all from one sample in a study of CD8+CD57+ T cells in acquired aplastic anemia. TCRdb used MiXCR to reprocess the reads, holding one entry per CDR3 protein. The table includes roughly 81,000 distinct CDR3 sequences, about half detected once. Specimen: sorted CD4+, CD8+, or CD8+CD57+ T cells (not recorded which) from PBMCs. These receptor sequences come from a human donor in good health, serving as a control. Both conserved end residues are part of each CDR3. The D gene is left open where the match is weak. Some rows have no size entry. The others give once, few or many, or a class for an expanded clone.

V gene,J gene,clone size,D gene,CDR3 DNA,CDR3 protein
TRBV28,TRBJ2-1,-,-,TGTGCCAGCAGTTTCCGGGAAGGCGCGTTCTTC,CASSFREGAFF
TRBV20-1,TRBJ2-7,-,TRBD1,TGCAGTGGGGACAGGGGCTACGAGCAGTACTTC,CSGDRGYEQYF
TRBV19,TRBJ1-1,-,-,TGTGCCAGTACTGGGCAGGCGACTAGGGGGAATCCCATGAACACTGAAGCTTTCTTT,CASTGQATRGNPMNTEAFF
TRBV2,TRBJ2-3,-,-,TGTGCCAGCAGGCAAGCGGCGACAGGCCCAGATACGCAGTATTTT,CASRQAATGPDTQYF
TRBV27,TRBJ1-2,-,-,TGTGCCAGCAGTTTAAGAGTGGCTATATTCTTATGTGCTAACTATGGCTACACCTTC,CASSLRVAIFLCANYGYTF
TRBV29-1,TRBJ2-1,-,TRBD1,TGCAGCATAAACAGGGGTAGGAATGAGCAGTTCTTC,CSINRGRNEQFF
TRBV7-9,TRBJ2-7,few,-,TGTGCCAGCAGAGCGGACTCCTACGAGCAGTACTTC,CASRADSYEQYF
TRBV7-2,TRBJ2-2,-,-,TGTGCCAGCAGCTGGGACGCCGGGGAGCTGTTTTTT,CASSWDAGELFF
TRBV27,TRBJ2-2,-,-,TGTGCCACCGGTGGGGCCGGGGAGCTGTTTTTT,CATGGAGELFF
TRBV9,TRBJ2-7,many,-,TGTGCCAGCAGCGTAGATGCCAGCACGTACGAGCAGTACTTC,CASSVDASTYEQYF
TRBV24-1,TRBJ1-5,-,-,TGTGCCACCAGTGATTTTCAGGGTCCCAATCAGCCCCAGCATTTT,CATSDFQGPNQPQHF
TRBV9,TRBJ2-3,many,-,TGTGCCAGCACCCACGGGACTTCTGGCACAGATACGCAGTATTTT,CASTHGTSGTDTQYF
TRBV15,TRBJ2-4,-,-,TGTGCCACCAGCAGAGATTCTGGTGCAGGTGTACTAGCCAAAAACATTCAGTACTTC,CATSRDSGAGVLAKNIQYF
TRBV29-1,TRBJ1-3,many,-,TGCAGCGTTGCTCTCCCCGACAGTGGAAACACCATATATTTT,CSVALPDSGNTIYF
TRBV10-3,TRBJ1-1,many,-,TGTGCCATCACCCCAGATACGAACACTGAAGCTTTCTTT,CAITPDTNTEAFF
TRBV9,TRBJ1-3,many,TRBD1,TGTGCCAGCATGGGACAGGGCCCCTCTGGAAACACCATATATTTT,CASMGQGPSGNTIYF
TRBV7-2,TRBJ2-7,once,TRBD2,TGTGCCAGCAGTAAACTAGCGGGCGAGCAGTACTTC,CASSKLAGEQYF
TRBV29-1,TRBJ2-3,-,-,TGCAGCGTTGGGGCCAGGGTAAACACAGATACGCAGTATTTT,CSVGARVNTDTQYF
TRBV7-9,TRBJ1-1,many,TRBD1,TGTGCCAGCAGCTGGGACAGCTTGAACACTGAAGCTTTCTTT,CASSWDSLNTEAFF
TRBV30,TRBJ2-1,few,TRBD2,TGTGCCTGGAGTGTCGGACTAGAGGTCGGTGAGCAGTTCTTC,CAWSVGLEVGEQFF
TRBV29-1,TRBJ1-1,-,-,TGCAGCGGGAAACTACAGGGAAGGGGCGATGAAGCTTTCTTT,CSGKLQGRGDEAFF
TRBV6-1,TRBJ2-7,many,TRBD1,TGTGCCAGCAGTGACGGGGCAGGGACAGGGGGCCTCGAGCAGTACTTC,CASSDGAGTGGLEQYF
TRBV5-1,TRBJ1-2,-,-,TGCGCCAGCAGCTTGGGGACGGCCTATGGCTACACCTTC,CASSLGTAYGYTF
TRBV10-3,TRBJ2-7,-,-,TGTGCCATCACGAACGGGCCGGGCTTTAGCGAGCAGTACTTC,CAITNGPGFSEQYF
TRBV29-1,TRBJ2-1,few,-,TGCGGCGTTGACGGTCTGGTGGATGAGCAGTTCTTC,CGVDGLVDEQFF
TRBV29-1,TRBJ2-7,few,TRBD2,TGCAGCGTCTCTAGCGGGAGGGCCTACGAGCAGTACTTC,CSVSSGRAYEQYF
TRBV9,TRBJ2-3,-,-,TGTGCCAGCAGCGTAGTTGGGGGGGCTAGCACAGATACGCAGTATTTT,CASSVVGGASTDTQYF
TRBV6-2/TRBV6-3,TRBJ1-2,-,-,TGTGCCAGCAGTTGGGCCGGAGGATATGGCTACACCTTC,CASSWAGGYGYTF
TRBV7-8,TRBJ1-4,few,-,TGTGCCGGCTGTGCCGGGCTAAGTTCGAATGAAAAACTGTTTTTT,CAGCAGLSSNEKLFF
TRBV10-1,TRBJ2-2,-,TRBD1,TGCGCTAGCAGTGAGGACAGGGATGACGCCGGGGAGCTGTTTTTT,CASSEDRDDAGELFF
TRBV14,TRBJ2-1,-,-,TGTGCCAGCAGCCACCGGACTCAATCCTACAATGAGCAGTTCTTC,CASSHRTQSYNEQFF
TRBV5-4,TRBJ2-2,few,-,TGTGCCCAGGGCTGGCGGGGACGAACCGGGGAGCTGTTTTTT,CAQGWRGRTGELFF
TRBV24-1,TRBJ1-1,many,-,TGTGCCACCAGTGAATCAGGGCTCACTGAAGCTTTCTTT,CATSESGLTEAFF
TRBV20-1,TRBJ2-7,many,TRBD2,TGCAGTGCTAAGATGGGGGGGGAGGAGCAGTACTTC,CSAKMGGEEQYF
TRBV20-1,TRBJ1-2,many,-,TGCAGTGCTAGAGATAGCGCCAACTATGGCTACACCTTC,CSARDSANYGYTF
TRBV2,TRBJ1-1,-,-,TGTGCCAGCAGGGACAGCACAACTGAAGCTTTCTTT,CASRDSTTEAFF
TRBV20-1,TRBJ2-2,few,-,TGCAGTGCCCCTCTAGCTCGCATAGACACCGGGGAGCTGTTTTTT,CSAPLARIDTGELFF
TRBV2,TRBJ2-3,many,TRBD1,TGTGCCAGCAGTCAACAGGGGAGTAGGAGAGATACGCAGTATTTT,CASSQQGSRRDTQYF
TRBV27,TRBJ1-3,few,-,TGTGCCAGCAGTTTATACGGGGGCTACTCTGGAAACACCATATATTTT,CASSLYGGYSGNTIYF
TRBV20-1,TRBJ1-5,many,-,TGCAGTGCTAGAGATGGGAATCAGCCCCAGCATTTT,CSARDGNQPQHF
TRBV6-1,TRBJ1-5,many,-,TGTGCCAGCAGACGGACAGTGTATAGCAATCAGCCCCAGCATTTT,CASRRTVYSNQPQHF